The T cell receptor (beta chain) under discussion was sequenced for a study of blood T cell repertoires in COVID-19. Study-level information: PBMCs, B-cell-depleted T cells, or T cells provided the cDNA or gDNA that made up the material.

This table comes from immunoSEQ multiplex PCR, and its TCRdb copy is limited to in-frame clones, with some not included. The table records roughly 410,000 clones, around 87% of them present only once. The TCR sequence derives from a woman aged 55-69 years with COVID-19, enrolled during active disease. Sequenced: peripheral blood.

Here the CDR3 DNA reads TGCGCCAGCAGCTTGGAACAGGGGGGTGGCTATGGCTACACCTTC. Translation gives CASSLEQGGGYGYTF. The chain recombines TRBV5-1 with TRBJ1-2, with TRBD1 matching over 8 bases. CDR3 size: 15 residues. CDR1 and CDR2 (germline): SGHRS, YFSETQ. The trim removed 0 bases at V and 4 bases at J, leaving 5 bases unmatched.